The rows below give T cell receptor beta chains drawn from one sample of a study of cytomegalovirus exposure and HLA in healthy donors. Sequencing was performed with immunoSEQ multiplex PCR; in TCRdb, only in-frame clones are kept and a portion is missing. The sample shows some 140,000 clones, around 67% of them seen only once. Sequencing used PBMCs. The receptors were sampled from a man between 18 and 35 years old in good health and CMV-seropositive. Both conserved end residues are part of each CDR3. The D gene is left open where the match is weak. Clone size is shown for a subset of rows, as once, few, many or a class of expanded clone.

V: TRBV27
size: few
J: TRBJ1-2
D: -
DNA: TGTGCCAGCAGTTTAAGTGTCAGGGATCGCTATGGCTACACCTTC
CDR3: CASSLSVRDRYGYTF

V: TRBV7-2
size: -
J: TRBJ2-7
D: TRBD2
DNA: TGTGCCAGCAGCTCGCGTGGGACTAGCGGCTACGAGCAGTACTTC
CDR3: CASSSRGTSGYEQYF

V: TRBV18
size: -
J: TRBJ2-3
D: -
DNA: TGTGCCAGCTCACCCCAAACAGATACGCAGTATTTT
CDR3: CASSPQTDTQYF

V: TRBV29-1
size: -
J: TRBJ2-7
D: -
DNA: TGCAGCGTTGAACACTCCTACGAGCAGTACTTC
CDR3: CSVEHSYEQYF

V: TRBV2
size: -
J: TRBJ2-7
D: -
DNA: TGTGCCAGCTGTGGAGAGTACGAGCAGTACTTC
CDR3: CASCGEYEQYF

V: TRBV11-3
size: -
J: TRBJ2-1
D: TRBD2
DNA: TGTGCCAGCAGCTTTTCGCCGGGACTAGCTAACAATGAGCAGTTCTTC
CDR3: CASSFSPGLANNEQFF

V: TRBV9
size: -
J: TRBJ2-6
D: TRBD2
DNA: TGTGCCAGCAGCGTAAAGGCCAGGCTAGCGGGAGTTGGGGCCAACGTCCTGACTTTC
CDR3: CASSVKARLAGVGANVLTF

V: TRBV4-3
size: -
J: TRBJ2-7
D: -
DNA: TGCGCCAGCAGCCAAGTAGAGGGGGCCTACGAGCAGTACTTC
CDR3: CASSQVEGAYEQYF

V: TRBV11-2
size: -
J: TRBJ2-7
D: TRBD1
DNA: TGTGCCAGCAGCCCAATCCGGACAGGCACCTACGAGCAGTACTTC
CDR3: CASSPIRTGTYEQYF

V: TRBV6-1
size: -
J: TRBJ2-1
D: TRBD2
DNA: TGTGCCAGCATGAGCGGGAGGTTAACCTACAATGAGCAGTTCTTC
CDR3: CASMSGRLTYNEQFF

V: TRBV6-1
size: -
J: TRBJ2-2
D: TRBD2
DNA: TGTGCCAGCAGTGAAAGACTAGCGGCCGGGGAGCTGTTTTTT
CDR3: CASSERLAAGELFF

V: TRBV28
size: -
J: TRBJ2-5
D: TRBD2
DNA: TGTGCCAGCAGGGGGGCGGCTAGCGGGAATCAAGAGACCCAGTACTTC
CDR3: CASRGAASGNQETQYF

V: TRBV9
size: -
J: TRBJ2-7
D: TRBD2
DNA: TGTGCCAGCAGCCCTAGGACTAGCGGGAGTTACGAGCAGTACTTC
CDR3: CASSPRTSGSYEQYF

V: TRBV9
size: -
J: TRBJ1-2
D: TRBD1
DNA: TGTGCCAGCAGCAGCCGGATCGTCCCGGGACAGGGGTGGGGCTACACCTTC
CDR3: CASSSRIVPGQGWGYTF

V: TRBV7-8
size: once
J: TRBJ1-1
D: -
DNA: TGTGCCAGCAGCTTAGCCAGGGGCGGGAGTAGCACTGAAGCTTTCTTT
CDR3: CASSLARGGSSTEAFF

V: TRBV14
size: -
J: TRBJ2-7
D: -
DNA: TGTGCCAGCAGCCGTAGTAGTTACGAGCAGTACTTC
CDR3: CASSRSSYEQYF

V: TRBV6-5
size: -
J: TRBJ1-5
D: -
DNA: TGTGCCAGCAGCCTAGACAGTAGCAATCAGCCCCAGCATTTT
CDR3: CASSLDSSNQPQHF

V: TRBV30
size: -
J: TRBJ1-2
D: -
DNA: TGTGCCTGGAGTGTCAGGTGGAACTATGGCTACACCTTC
CDR3: CAWSVRWNYGYTF

V: TRBV27
size: once
J: TRBJ2-1
D: TRBD2
DNA: TGTGCCAGCAGTTTAAGGGGTCTAGCGGGGCTCTACAATGAGCAGTTCTTC
CDR3: CASSLRGLAGLYNEQFF

V: TRBV28
size: -
J: TRBJ2-7
D: -
DNA: TGTGCCAGCAGTCCACGGAGGCAACTCTCCTACGAGCAGTACTTC
CDR3: CASSPRRQLSYEQYF

V: TRBV25-1
size: -
J: TRBJ2-1
D: TRBD1
DNA: TGTGCCAGCAACAGGGGGTCCTACAATGAGCAGTTCTTC
CDR3: CASNRGSYNEQFF

V: TRBV19
size: -
J: TRBJ2-5
D: -
DNA: TGTGCCAGTAGTACACAAGAGACCCAGTACTTC
CDR3: CASSTQETQYF

V: TRBV5-1
size: -
J: TRBJ1-1
D: TRBD1
DNA: TGCGCCAGCAGCCGGGGACAGGGCTTGAACACTGAAGCTTTCTTT
CDR3: CASSRGQGLNTEAFF

V: TRBV10-1
size: -
J: TRBJ2-7
D: TRBD1
DNA: TGCGCCAGCAGAGACCACCGGACAGGGGACGAGCAGTACTTC
CDR3: CASRDHRTGDEQYF

V: TRBV2
size: -
J: TRBJ2-5
D: -
DNA: TGTGCCAGCAACCAGCGGGCGCAACAAGAGACCCAGTACTTC
CDR3: CASNQRAQQETQYF

V: TRBV4-1
size: -
J: TRBJ1-3
D: -
DNA: TGCGCCAGCAGCCCCACAGGGTCCCGAAACACCATATATTTT
CDR3: CASSPTGSRNTIYF

V: TRBV7-2
size: -
J: TRBJ1-2
D: -
DNA: TGTGCCAGCAGCTTAGCTTGGCAGGGGCGCGGCTACACCTTC
CDR3: CASSLAWQGRGYTF

V: TRBV7-2
size: -
J: TRBJ1-1
D: TRBD1
DNA: TGTGCCAGCAGCTTAGAGGGGGCTGGGACTGAAGCTTTCTTT
CDR3: CASSLEGAGTEAFF

V: TRBV6-4
size: -
J: TRBJ2-1
D: TRBD2
DNA: TGTGCCAGCAGTGTGTACGGGGGGGGCTACAATGAGCAGTTCTTC
CDR3: CASSVYGGGYNEQFF

V: TRBV28
size: -
J: TRBJ1-5
D: -
DNA: TGTGCCAGCAGCATTCCTATTACGAAAAATCAGCCCCAGCATTTT
CDR3: CASSIPITKNQPQHF

V: TRBV5-4
size: -
J: TRBJ2-7
D: TRBD2
DNA: TGTGCCAGCAGCTCCCCCTGGACTAGCGGGTGGAACGAGCAGTACTTC
CDR3: CASSSPWTSGWNEQYF

V: TRBV27
size: -
J: TRBJ2-6
D: -
DNA: TGTGCCAGCAGTCCCTTGTCGGTTGGTGAATCTGGGGCCAACGTCCTGACTTTC
CDR3: CASSPLSVGESGANVLTF

V: TRBV18
size: -
J: TRBJ1-5
D: TRBD1
DNA: TGTGCCAGCTCATCCCAGACAGGGGGCAATCAGCCCCAGCATTTT
CDR3: CASSSQTGGNQPQHF

V: TRBV28
size: -
J: TRBJ2-3
D: TRBD2
DNA: TGTGCCAGCAGTCTAGCGGGCGGCACAGATACGCAGTATTTT
CDR3: CASSLAGGTDTQYF

V: TRBV6-6
size: -
J: TRBJ1-1
D: TRBD1
DNA: TGTGCCAGCAGTTGGACAGGGAACACTGAAGCTTTCTTT
CDR3: CASSWTGNTEAFF

V: TRBV5-8
size: few
J: TRBJ1-1
D: TRBD1
DNA: TGTGCCAGCAGCTTGCAGGGGGTCATGAACACTGAAGCTTTCTTT
CDR3: CASSLQGVMNTEAFF

V: TRBV5-5
size: -
J: TRBJ1-2
D: TRBD1
DNA: TGTGCCAGCAGCACGGGACAGAGTATGAGCTACACCTTC
CDR3: CASSTGQSMSYTF

V: TRBV5-1
size: -
J: TRBJ2-7
D: TRBD1
DNA: TGCGCCAGCAGCCAGACAGGGGGGGGATACGAGCAGTACTTC
CDR3: CASSQTGGGYEQYF

V: TRBV29-1
size: few
J: TRBJ1-2
D: -
DNA: TGCAGCGTTCATGGGGCTGGCGGCTACACCTTC
CDR3: CSVHGAGGYTF

V: TRBV27
size: -
J: TRBJ1-1
D: TRBD1
DNA: TGTGCCAGCAGTTTATCCCCAGGGGGCACTGAAGCTTTCTTT
CDR3: CASSLSPGGTEAFF

V: TRBV6-1
size: -
J: TRBJ2-7
D: -
DNA: TGTGCCAGCAGTCCATTCACGGGTGGGTCGAACGAGCAGTACTTC
CDR3: CASSPFTGGSNEQYF

V: TRBV18
size: -
J: TRBJ2-7
D: -
DNA: TGTGCCAGCTCACCATCGGGTCGTCCCTACGAGCAGTACTTC
CDR3: CASSPSGRPYEQYF

V: TRBV9
size: few
J: TRBJ2-2
D: TRBD2
DNA: TGTGCCAGCACCCCCAGCGGGGCACGTTCGAACACCGGGGAGCTGTTTTTT
CDR3: CASTPSGARSNTGELFF

V: TRBV9
size: -
J: TRBJ1-4
D: -
DNA: TGTGCCAGCAGTGAGGGGAGGGGTGAAAAACTGTTTTTT
CDR3: CASSEGRGEKLFF

V: TRBV9
size: -
J: TRBJ2-3
D: -
DNA: TGTGCCAGCAGCGGCCCGAGGGCCGTAGATACGCAGTATTTT
CDR3: CASSGPRAVDTQYF

V: TRBV19
size: -
J: TRBJ2-1
D: -
DNA: TGTGCCAGTAGAGAGCTGGGGCCAGGGGATGAGCAGTTCTTC
CDR3: CASRELGPGDEQFF

V: TRBV4-1
size: -
J: TRBJ2-7
D: TRBD2
DNA: TGCGCCAGCAGCCAAGACTCCGGACTAGCGGGAGGGCAGTACTTC
CDR3: CASSQDSGLAGGQYF

V: TRBV10-2
size: -
J: TRBJ2-3
D: TRBD2
DNA: TGCGCCAGCGCTAGCGGGGTCACAGATACGCAGTATTTT
CDR3: CASASGVTDTQYF

V: TRBV28
size: -
J: TRBJ1-1
D: -
DNA: TGTGCCAGCAGTCTTCCTAAGAACACTGAAGCTTTCTTT
CDR3: CASSLPKNTEAFF

V: TRBV25-1
size: -
J: TRBJ1-1
D: -
DNA: TGTGCCAGCAGTCCGTACAGGGAGGGGGGAACTGAAGCTTTCTTT
CDR3: CASSPYREGGTEAFF

V: TRBV10-2
size: -
J: TRBJ2-2
D: TRBD1
DNA: TGCGCCAGCAGTGATAGGGACAGGGCCTCCGCCGGGGAGCTGTTTTTT
CDR3: CASSDRDRASAGELFF

V: TRBV4-1
size: -
J: TRBJ1-5
D: -
DNA: TGCGCCAGCAGCCAAGATCTCCGGGGCAATCAGCCCCAGCATTTT
CDR3: CASSQDLRGNQPQHF

V: TRBV29-1
size: -
J: TRBJ2-7
D: -
DNA: TGCAGCGTTGGGGTGGGGGGGCAAAGCTACTTC
CDR3: CSVGVGGQSYF

V: TRBV7-3
size: -
J: TRBJ2-7
D: TRBD2
DNA: TGTGCCAGCAGCCCAGGCGGCCTAGCGGGAGGGACGGAGCAGTACTTC
CDR3: CASSPGGLAGGTEQYF

V: TRBV9
size: -
J: TRBJ2-7
D: TRBD1
DNA: TGTGCCAGCAGCGTAGGAGGGACAGGGGGCCGGGAGCAGTACTTC
CDR3: CASSVGGTGGREQYF

V: TRBV27
size: -
J: TRBJ1-5
D: TRBD1
DNA: TGTGCCAGCAGCGACAGGGGGCCGGATCAGCCCCAGCATTTT
CDR3: CASSDRGPDQPQHF

V: TRBV27
size: -
J: TRBJ1-1
D: TRBD1
DNA: TGTGCCAGCAGTGGGCAGGGGGGTGGGAAAGCTTTCTTT
CDR3: CASSGQGGGKAFF

V: TRBV5-6
size: -
J: TRBJ2-7
D: TRBD2
DNA: TGTGCCAGCAGCCAGGGACTAGCGGGAGACTACGAGCAGTACTTC
CDR3: CASSQGLAGDYEQYF

V: TRBV27
size: -
J: TRBJ1-6
D: TRBD1
DNA: TGTGCCAGCAGTTTCGCAGGGGGTATCAGTAATTCACCCCTCCACTTT
CDR3: CASSFAGGISNSPLHF